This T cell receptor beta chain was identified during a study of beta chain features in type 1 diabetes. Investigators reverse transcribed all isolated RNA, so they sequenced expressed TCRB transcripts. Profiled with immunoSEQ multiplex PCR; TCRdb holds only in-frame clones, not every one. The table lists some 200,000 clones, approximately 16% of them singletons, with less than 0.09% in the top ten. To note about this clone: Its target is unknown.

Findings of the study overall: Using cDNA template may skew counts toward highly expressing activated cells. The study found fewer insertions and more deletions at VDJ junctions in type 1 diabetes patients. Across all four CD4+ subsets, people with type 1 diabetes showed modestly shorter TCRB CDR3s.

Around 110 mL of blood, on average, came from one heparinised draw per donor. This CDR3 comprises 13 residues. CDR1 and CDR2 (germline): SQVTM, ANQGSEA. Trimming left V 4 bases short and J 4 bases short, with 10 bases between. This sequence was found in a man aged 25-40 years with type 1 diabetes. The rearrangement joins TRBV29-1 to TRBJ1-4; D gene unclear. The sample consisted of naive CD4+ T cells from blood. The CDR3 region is CSVGRRLNEKLFF. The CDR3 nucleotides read TGCAGCGTTGGCCGACGGCTTAATGAAAAACTGTTTTTT.